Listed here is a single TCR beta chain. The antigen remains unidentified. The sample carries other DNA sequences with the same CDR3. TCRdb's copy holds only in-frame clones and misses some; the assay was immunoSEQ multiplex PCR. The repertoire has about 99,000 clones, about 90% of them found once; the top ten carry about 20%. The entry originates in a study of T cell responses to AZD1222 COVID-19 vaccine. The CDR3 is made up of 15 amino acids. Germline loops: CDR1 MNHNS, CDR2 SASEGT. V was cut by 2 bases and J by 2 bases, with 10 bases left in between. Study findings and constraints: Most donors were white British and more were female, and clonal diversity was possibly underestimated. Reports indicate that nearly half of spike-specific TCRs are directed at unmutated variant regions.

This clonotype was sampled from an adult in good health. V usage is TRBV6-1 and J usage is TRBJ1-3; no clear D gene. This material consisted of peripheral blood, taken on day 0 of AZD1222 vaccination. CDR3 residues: CASSEHRGTGNTIYF. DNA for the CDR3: TGTGCCAGCAGTGAACATCGGGGAACTGGAAACACCATATATTTT.